This is a list of T cell receptor beta chains from one sample in a study. TCRdb called the RT-PCR reads again in MiXCR, with one record for every CDR3 protein. The sample includes more than 550,000 distinct CDR3 sequences, around 14% of them seen just once. The sequencing sample was made of memory CD4+ T cells from blood. These receptors were obtained from a female donor in good health, serving as a healthy control. CDR3s include the opening cysteine and the closing phenylalanine or tryptophan. A D gene is named only where the DNA matches it firmly. Only part of the rows carry a size: once, few, many, or a class if the clone is expanded.

TRBV5-8	.	.	TRBJ2-1	CASSLSDWIELNEQFF	TGTGCCAGCAGCCTCTCGGACTGGATAGAATTGAATGAGCAGTTCTTC
TRBV20-1	few	.	TRBJ2-1	CSASRTTRGAGNEQFF	TGCAGTGCTAGTCGTACCACGCGAGGGGCGGGGAATGAGCAGTTCTTC
TRBV5-4	.	TRBD2	TRBJ2-2	CAIKTSGSPNTGELFF	TGTGCCATCAAAACTAGCGGGAGCCCGAACACCGGGGAGCTGTTTTTT
TRBV29-1	many	.	TRBJ2-1	CSGRESSYNEQFF	TGCAGCGGTAGGGAGAGCTCCTACAATGAGCAGTTCTTC
TRBV10-3	many	TRBD1	TRBJ1-1	CAISVDRGFGTEAFF	TGTGCCATCAGTGTGGACAGGGGATTTGGCACTGAAGCTTTCTTT
TRBV12-3/TRBV12-4	.	.	TRBJ1-1	CASRATAVNTEAFF	TGTGCCAGCAGAGCTACAGCGGTGAACACTGAAGCTTTCTTT
TRBV28	few	.	TRBJ1-4	CASSNEENRDTENEKLFF	TGTGCCAGCAGTAATGAAGAAAACCGGGACACGGAAAATGAAAAACTGTTTTTT
TRBV12-3/TRBV12-4	few	.	TRBJ2-2	CASSSRGPTTGELFF	TGTGCCAGCAGTTCCCGTGGCCCGACCACCGGGGAGCTGTTTTTT
TRBV10-3	few	TRBD2	TRBJ2-1	CAISETTSGANEQFF	TGTGCCATCAGTGAGACCACTAGCGGGGCCAATGAGCAGTTCTTC
TRBV10-3	few	.	TRBJ1-1	CAISDSAVNTEAFF	TGTGCCATCAGTGACTCGGCAGTGAACACTGAAGCTTTCTTT
TRBV29-1	many	TRBD2	TRBJ2-3	CSVGRGLAGAPDSTDTQYF	TGCAGCGTTGGTAGGGGACTAGCGGGAGCGCCAGATAGCACAGATACGCAGTATTTT
TRBV24-1	.	TRBD1	TRBJ2-7	CATSDTGTGGNEQYF	TGTGCCACCAGTGATACCGGGACAGGGGGTAACGAGCAGTACTTC
TRBV27	few	TRBD1	TRBJ1-5	CASSPGTGGVAWQPQHF	TGTGCCAGCAGTCCTGGGACAGGGGGCGTAGCTTGGCAGCCCCAGCATTTT
TRBV4-3	few	TRBD1	TRBJ2-2	CASSQAGQGIGELFF	TGCGCCAGCAGCCAGGCGGGACAGGGGATCGGGGAGCTGTTTTTT
TRBV29-1	many	TRBD2	TRBJ2-1	CSARTSGHTYNEQFF	TGCAGCGCCCGGACTAGCGGCCATACCTACAATGAGCAGTTCTTC